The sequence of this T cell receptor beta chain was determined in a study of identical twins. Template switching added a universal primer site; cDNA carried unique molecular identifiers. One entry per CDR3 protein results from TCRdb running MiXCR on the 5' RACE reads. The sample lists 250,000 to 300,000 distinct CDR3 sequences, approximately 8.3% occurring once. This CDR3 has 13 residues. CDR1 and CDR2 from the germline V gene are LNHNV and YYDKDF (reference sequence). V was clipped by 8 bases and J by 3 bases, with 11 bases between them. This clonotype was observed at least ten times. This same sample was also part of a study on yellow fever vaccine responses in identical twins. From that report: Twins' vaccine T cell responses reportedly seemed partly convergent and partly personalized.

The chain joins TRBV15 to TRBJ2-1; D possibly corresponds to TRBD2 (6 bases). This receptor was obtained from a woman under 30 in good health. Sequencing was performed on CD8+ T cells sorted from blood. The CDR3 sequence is CATGMTSYNEQFF. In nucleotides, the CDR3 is TGTGCCACCGGAATGACTAGCTACAATGAGCAGTTCTTC.